A single sample is the source of the 17 T cell receptor beta chains below, sequenced in a study of tumor-infiltrating lymphocytes in primary liver carcinoma. TCR beta cDNA was prepared out of roughly 0.45 ug total RNA by means of a constant-region primer. Researchers made the TCR beta libraries by running three nested multiplex PCR rounds with slightly modified ARM-PCR. For 10 cycles apiece, the opening two PCR rounds ran with TRBV1-TRBV30 forward primers and a C-beta reverse primer. TCRdb redid the calling of the multiplex PCR reads with MiXCR, one entry per CDR3 protein. The sample lists 20,000 to 25,000 distinct CDR3 sequences, roughly 70% occurring once. Taking 20-30 mg of unsorted bulk tissue, the authors co-extracted RNA and DNA. The sample taken for sequencing was liver tumor tissue from sampling region 1. Subset defined: tumor region T1, superior pole. Receptors originate from a man aged 40-55 years with primary liver carcinoma and hepatitis B virus infection.

Of note for this clonotype: Given the absence of the conserved phenylalanine or tryptophan at the CDR3 end, a read error is likely. Because the CDR3's place on the DNA is in doubt, the DNA is left out and the CDR3 is given as listed by TCRdb. This chain connects TRBV6-6 to TRBJ2-1; the table's D call of TRBD1 was not tested on the DNA. The CDR3 contains 14 residues when both ends are counted. Germline CDR1 is MNHNY and CDR2 is SVGAGI (reference sequence). This CDR3 is CASSQDPDQTVGFL.

The V and J genes are TRBV7-9 and TRBJ2-5, with 11 bases fitting TRBD2. The CDR3 has 18 amino acids. V was clipped by 7 bases and J by 0 bases; unmatched bases: 13. Per the germline V gene, CDR1 is SEHNR and CDR2 is FQNEAQ (reference sequence). CDR3 residues: CASTSPGTSGGYQETQYF. The CDR3 DNA is TGTGCCAGCACTTCACCGGGGACTAGCGGAGGGTACCAAGAGACCCAGTACTTC.

Details on this clonotype: One junction end disagrees with the germline gene, perhaps due to a read error. The V gene is TRBV12-3 or TRBV12-4, the J gene TRBJ1-2; possibly TRBD1 for D (5 bases). The CDR3 is made up of 15 amino acids. CDR3 sequence reads: CASGLGQGANYSYTF. The CDR3 DNA sequence: TGTGCCAGCGGCCTTGGACAAGGGGCAAACTATAGCTACACCTTC.

This chain links TRBV24-1 with TRBJ2-1; D might be TRBD1 or TRBD2, each matching 5 bases. V shed 5 bases and J shed 7 bases, with 14 bases lying between them. Germline V gene sequence: CDR1 KGHDR, CDR2 SFDVKD. The CDR3 spans 14 residues. CDR3 in amino acids: CATSVRGDENEQFF. CDR3 DNA: TGTGCCACCAGTGTCCGAGGGGATGAGAATGAGCAGTTCTTC.

This rearrangement joins TRBV11-2 to TRBJ2-1, with 11 bases fitting TRBD2. The germline V gene has CDR1 SGHAT and CDR2 FQNNGV. With 6 bases clipped from V and 8 bases from J, the junction kept 9 bases outside the gene matches. The CDR3 runs to 15 residues. The CDR3 spells CASRHGSGRVDEQFF. CDR3 DNA: TGTGCCAGCAGACATGGTAGCGGGAGGGTCGATGAGCAGTTCTTC.

Concerning this clonotype itself: Sequence at one end of the junction differs from germline and may be a read error. V gene TRBV11-2 combines with J gene TRBJ2-7; D may match TRBD1 or TRBD2 (5 bases each). Germline CDR1 is SGHAT and CDR2 is FQNNGV. The CDR3 length is 17 residues. DNA of the CDR3: TGTACCAGCAGCTTAATTCTAGTTCAGGGAGTATGGGGCGAGCACTATTTC. Translation: CTSSLILVQGVWGEHYF.

With respect to this clonotype: This may arise from a read error, as a much more abundant clone is one base away. Lacking the conserved final phenylalanine or tryptophan, this CDR3 likely reflects a read error. The rearrangement uses TRBV6-1 and TRBJ1-2, with D maybe TRBD1 (6 bases). Germline V gene lookup returns CDR1 MNHNS and CDR2 SASEGT. This CDR3 spans 12 amino acids. Trimming left V 7 bases short and J 8 bases short, with 14 bases between. The CDR3 DNA reads TGTGCCAGCAAACAGGGACCCTCCGGCTACACCATC. Translating gives CASKQGPSGYTI.

A word on this clonotype: The junction shows a germline mismatch at one end, possibly a read error. The V call is TRBV27, the J call TRBJ2-2; TRBD2 agrees at 10 bases. Germline CDR1 is MNHEY and CDR2 is SMNVEV (reference sequence). This CDR3 has 15 amino acids. The CDR3 reads CASTPLAGYTRELSF. CDR3 sequence (DNA): TGTGCCAGCACCCCACTAGCGGGGTATACCAGGGAGCTGTCTTTT.

This clonotype was recorded a few times. One end of the junction does not line up with germline, which may come from a read error. The chain has TRBV7-8 and TRBJ2-7; D gene unclear. Germline V CDR1 and CDR2: SGHVS, FQNEAQ. This CDR3 is 13 amino acids long. CDR3 sequence: CASSNALEGEEYF. CDR3 coding DNA: TGTGCCAGCAGTAACGCTTTGGAAGGCGAGGAGTACTTC.

As for this clonotype: Mismatch with germline at one junction end may stem from a read error. V is TRBV11-2 and J is TRBJ2-2; no reliable D call. Germline assignment: CDR1 SGHAT and CDR2 FQNNGV. The CDR3 length is 15 residues. For the CDR3, the DNA is TGTGCCGGCAGGTTTAGGCAATCAAACACCGGGGAGCTGTTTTTT. This encodes CAGRFRQSNTGELFF.

This clonotype is medium-sized in the sample. V and J are TRBV6-6 and TRBJ2-3; 7 nucleotides agree with TRBD2. The germline gives CDR1 MNHNY, CDR2 SVGAGI (reference sequence). This CDR3 comprises 15 residues. With 4 bases clipped from V and 3 bases from J, the junction kept 7 bases outside the gene matches. CDR3 sequence: CASSLQWGGTDTQYF. Here the CDR3 DNA reads TGTGCCAGCAGTTTACAGTGGGGAGGGACAGATACGCAGTATTTT.

Comments on this clonotype: One end of the junction is discordant with germline, which a read error may explain. The V call is TRBV7-9, the J call TRBJ2-1, with unresolved D. Per germline, CDR1 SEHNR and CDR2 FQNEAQ (reference sequence). The CDR3 is made up of 17 amino acids. This CDR3 is CASSLPYQGPKTNGQFF. The CDR3 bases are TGTGCCAGTAGCTTACCATATCAAGGGCCTAAAACAAATGGGCAGTTCTTC.

With regard to this clonotype: Relative to the germline gene, one junction end is altered; a read error may explain this. The rearrangement links TRBV6-5 to TRBJ2-7; TRBD1 is a possible D gene (5 bases). Germline V CDR1 and CDR2: MNHEY, SVGAGI. This CDR3 is 11 amino acids long. CDR3 in amino acids: CVSSQGPEQYF. The CDR3 bases are TGTGTCAGCAGTCAGGGCCCCGAGCAGTACTTC.

Of note for this clonotype: The CDR3 does not close with the conserved phenylalanine or tryptophan, likely indicating a read error. The chain uses TRBV28 and TRBJ2-1; D perhaps matches TRBD2 (5 bases). Trimming stripped 6 bases from V and 10 bases from J, with 16 bases between. CDR3 length: 13 residues. The germline V gene has CDR1 MDHEN and CDR2 SYDVKM. In nucleotides, the CDR3 is TGTGCCAGCAGCGCCTTGGAGGCCAACGAGCAGTTCTCC. It yields the protein CASSALEANEQFS.

Within the sample, this clonotype is medium-sized (0.01 to 0.1%). The rearrangement uses TRBV29-1 and TRBJ2-3; D not certain. This CDR3 region has 14 residues. Germline values: CDR1 SQVTM, CDR2 ANQGSEA. V gave up 3 bases and J gave up 1 base, with 11 bases separating them. For the CDR3, the DNA is TGCAGCGTTGATGCCCGAGGTCGCACAGATACGCAGTATTTT. This gives the protein CSVDARGRTDTQYF.

About this clonotype: A read error may account for a junction end that differs from germline. The gene calls are TRBV11-2 and TRBJ2-5, with 7 bases that match TRBD2. CDR3 size: 16 residues. Germline values: CDR1 SGHAT, CDR2 FQNNGV. CDR3 sequence (DNA): TGTGCCAGCAGCCAAACTCCAGGCGGGGGAAGAGAGACCCGGTACTTC. Amino acid sequence: CASSQTPGGGRETRYF.

Points on this clonotype: This could be a read error, since a much larger clone is one nucleotide away. The gene calls are TRBV11-2 and TRBJ2-7; D not resolved. The CDR3 is 13 residues long. Germline values: CDR1 SGHAT, CDR2 FQNNGV. Trimming shortened V by 2 bases and J by 9 bases, and 14 bases separated the two germline ends. CDR3 protein: CASSLSEPTSQYF. CDR3 DNA sequence: TGTGCCAGCAGCTTAAGTGAGCCAACGTCGCAGTACTTC.